These 27 T cell receptor beta chains were sequenced from one sample in a study of cytomegalovirus exposure and HLA in healthy donors. Here immunoSEQ multiplex PCR was the method, and the copy in TCRdb shows in-frame clones only, minus some. The sample contains 100,000 to 120,000 clones, nearly 97% of which appear only once. Sequences were obtained from PBMCs. These receptors were taken from a woman between 18 and 29 years old in good health and CMV-seronegative.

The CDR3 region is CASRSVRVQRGQPQHF. The CDR3 nucleotides read TGTGCCAGCAGGAGTGTCAGGGTGCAGAGGGGGCAGCCCCAGCATTTT. This chain connects TRBV28 to TRBJ1-5, with a possible D match to TRBD1 (6 bases). CDR3 length: 16 amino acids. CDR1 is MDHEN and CDR2 is SYDVKM in the germline V gene. Between the trimmed V and J ends, which lost 6 bases and 7 bases, there was a span of 22 bases.

The table lists this clone with a few counts. The rearrangement uses TRBV9 and TRBJ2-2, with 9 bases aligning to TRBD1. Germline V lookup: CDR1 SGDLS, CDR2 YYNGEE. The CDR3 is 15 amino acids. With 4 bases clipped from V and 3 bases from J, the junction kept 4 bases outside the gene matches. DNA of the CDR3: TGTGCCAGCAGCACCGGACAGGGGTACACCGGGGAGCTGTTTTTT. Translation gives CASSTGQGYTGELFF.

The rearrangement links TRBV7-8 to TRBJ2-5; 7 bases agree with TRBD2. CDR3 length equals 17 residues. The V and J ends lost 1 base and 5 bases, in that order; junction bases with no gene match: 13. Germline CDR1 is SGHVS and CDR2 is FQNEAQ. The CDR3 sequence is CASSLEHRTSRVETQYF. As DNA, the CDR3 is TGTGCCAGCAGCTTAGAGCATCGGACTAGTAGGGTCGAGACCCAGTACTTC.

Regarding this clone: The identical CDR3 is also encoded by other nucleotide sequences in the sample. This chain uses TRBV2 with TRBJ1-2; TRBD1 aligns across 9 bases. CDR3 size: 14 residues. With V trimmed by 3 bases and J by 2 bases, 1 base remained unmatched. Germline V gene data show CDR1 as SNHLY and CDR2 as FYNNEI. This CDR3 is CASSDTGGNYGYTF. The DNA of the CDR3 is TGTGCCAGCAGTGATACAGGGGGCAACTATGGCTACACCTTC.

This clone was seen more than once but under ten times. The V gene is TRBV4-1, the J gene TRBJ1-5; the D gene is possibly TRBD1 (5 bases). Trimming left V 1 base short and J 9 bases short, with 16 bases between. Germline V lookup: CDR1 MGHRA, CDR2 YSYEKL. The CDR3 length is 15 residues. Written as DNA, the CDR3 is TGCGCCAGCAGCCAAGTTCTGGGCGGGACTTGGCCCCAGCATTTT. This encodes CASSQVLGGTWPQHF.

CDR3 DNA: TGTGCCAGCAGCTTAGAGCCTAGCGGGGGGAAGGAGACCCAGTACTTC. It is translated as CASSLEPSGGKETQYF. V and J are TRBV11-1 and TRBJ2-5; 11 nucleotides line up with TRBD2. Trimming removed 1 base from V and 5 bases from J; junction bases left unmatched: 6. The CDR3 totals 16 residues. Germline assignment: CDR1 SGHAT and CDR2 FQDESV (reference sequence).

This chain connects TRBV27 to TRBJ1-1, with a tentative D call TRBD1 (6 bases). The CDR3 runs 17 residues. Trimming removed 5 bases at V and 1 base at J, with 20 bases between. Germline CDR1 is MNHEY and CDR2 is SMNVEV (reference sequence). The CDR3 loop is CASSPPRGNIRNTEAFF. In DNA, the CDR3 is TGTGCCAGCAGTCCTCCTAGGGGGAATATTAGGAACACTGAAGCTTTCTTT.

The genes are TRBV7-3 and TRBJ2-1; 9 bases align to TRBD1. This CDR3 has 17 residues. V gave up 2 bases and J gave up 2 bases; unmatched junction bases: 7. Germline V gene data show CDR1 as SGHTA and CDR2 as FQGTGA. The CDR3 protein is CASSLYARTGAYNEQFF. CDR3 sequence (DNA): TGTGCCAGCAGCTTATACGCTAGGACAGGGGCCTACAATGAGCAGTTCTTC.

CDR3: CASSASYSRKETQYF. In DNA, the CDR3 is TGTGCCAGCAGCGCCTCTTATAGCCGAAAAGAGACCCAGTACTTC. The chain has TRBV9 and TRBJ2-5; D not resolved. Germline CDR1 and CDR2: SGDLS and YYNGEE. CDR3 length: 15 residues. The ends were cut back, 3 bases at V and 3 bases at J, with 15 bases in the middle.

The J gene is TRBJ2-2, the V gene TRBV5-1; 10 bases fit TRBD2. The V gene end was trimmed by 0 bases and the J gene end by 7 bases; junction bases not matched to a gene: 3. The CDR3 sequence is 15 residues long. The germline V gene has CDR1 SGHRS and CDR2 YFSETQ. The CDR3 loop reads CASSLERGGIGELFF. Here the CDR3 DNA reads TGCGCCAGCAGCTTGGAGCGGGGGGGCATCGGGGAGCTGTTTTTT.

V gene TRBV27 combines with J gene TRBJ1-1; tentatively, D is TRBD1 (5 bases). The length of the CDR3 is 14 residues. Trimming removed 5 bases from V and 0 bases from J, with 10 bases in between. Germline V gene lookup returns CDR1 MNHEY and CDR2 SMNVEV (reference sequence). CDR3 loop: CASSPGRVNTEAFF. CDR3 nucleotide sequence: TGTGCCAGCAGTCCAGGGCGCGTGAACACTGAAGCTTTCTTT.

The chain uses TRBV7-3 and TRBJ1-2, with unresolved D. V dropped 5 bases and J dropped 3 bases, with 10 bases sitting between them. This CDR3 is 13 amino acids long. Germline V CDR1 and CDR2: SGHTA, FQGTGA. In nucleotides, the CDR3 is TGTGCCAGCAGCCCCGCGGCGGACTATGGCTACACCTTC. Protein: CASSPAADYGYTF.

CDR3 nucleotide sequence: TGTGCCAGCAGCCCCTCCTCATCGGTTGGCTACACCTTC. Protein sequence: CASSPSSSVGYTF. This chain uses TRBV5-6 with TRBJ1-2, with no clear D. Germline CDR1 is SGHDT and CDR2 is YYEEEE. V was pared by 4 bases and J by 7 bases, with 14 bases between. The CDR3 covers 13 residues.

V and J are TRBV7-2 and TRBJ2-5; TRBD2 aligns across 13 bases. CDR1 and CDR2 (germline): SGHTA, FQGNSA. Trimming at V came to 4 bases and at J to 5 bases, leaving 10 bases not matched to a gene. The CDR3 covers 17 residues. CDR3 coding DNA: TGTGCCAGCAGCTACCTACTAGCGGGGGGGTCCTGGGAGACCCAGTACTTC. Translation gives CASSYLLAGGSWETQYF.

This chain connects TRBV7-3 to TRBJ2-1; 11 bases agree with TRBD2. The CDR3 has 14 residues. Looked up from germline, CDR1 is SGHTA and CDR2 is FQGTGA. Trimming took 6 bases from V and 8 from J; bases not matched to a gene: 6. The CDR3 sequence: CASRASGGPHEQFF. As DNA, the CDR3 is TGTGCCAGCAGAGCTAGCGGGGGGCCTCATGAGCAGTTCTTC.

The rearrangement uses TRBV19 and TRBJ2-5; TRBD2 aligns across 7 bases. This CDR3 contains 13 residues. V gave up 4 bases and J gave up 5 bases; unmatched junction bases: 4. Germline values: CDR1 LNHDA, CDR2 SQIVND (reference sequence). For the CDR3, the DNA is TGTGCCAGTAGTACCGGACTAGTTGAGACCCAGTACTTC. This encodes CASSTGLVETQYF.

The genes are TRBV27 and TRBJ2-3; possibly TRBD1 for D (6 bases). The CDR3 has 12 amino acids. The V end was cut by 8 bases, the J end by 15 bases, with 21 bases between. The germline CDR1 and CDR2 sequences are MNHEY and SMNVEV (reference sequence). Written as DNA, the CDR3 is TGTGCCAGCGGGCCCTCGACAGGATCCCTCTATTTT. Translating gives CASGPSTGSLYF.

This chain connects TRBV18 to TRBJ2-3; TRBD2 might be the D (7 bases). V was cut by 6 bases and J by 1 base, with 14 bases left in between. CDR1 is KGHSH, CDR2 LQKENI, per germline. CDR3 length: 15 residues. In DNA, the CDR3 is TGTGCCAGCTCGGCTGGGGGGGCCGGCACAGATACGCAGTATTTT. This encodes CASSAGGAGTDTQYF.

This rearrangement joins TRBV2 to TRBJ1-6, with TRBD1 identical over 7 bases. CDR1 SNHLY and CDR2 FYNNEI come from the germline V gene. The CDR3 totals 17 residues. With 6 bases clipped from V and 3 bases from J, the junction kept 11 bases outside the gene matches. DNA for the CDR3: TGTGCCAGCAGCGCGGACAGGCTGAGGGTCTATAATTCACCCCTCCACTTT. Protein sequence: CASSADRLRVYNSPLHF.

With respect to this clone: The same CDR3 arises from other DNA sequences in this sample as well. The rearrangement links TRBV5-1 to TRBJ2-5; D unresolved. This CDR3 region has 13 residues. V was pared by 1 base and J by 4 bases, with 8 bases between. Germline-derived CDR1 and CDR2 are SGHRS and YFSETQ. CDR3 sequence reads: CASSLQAGETQYF. The DNA for the CDR3 is TGCGCCAGCAGCTTGCAGGCAGGAGAGACCCAGTACTTC.

V is TRBV4-1 and J is TRBJ2-3; unclear D gene. The CDR3 covers 17 residues. The germline CDR1 and CDR2 sequences are MGHRA and YSYEKL. V was pared by 3 bases and J by 0 bases, with 16 bases between. The CDR3 DNA follows: TGCGCCAGCAGCCATCTACAGCCCCGAAGAAGCACAGATACGCAGTATTTT. Encoded protein: CASSHLQPRRSTDTQYF.

The rearrangement uses TRBV10-1 and TRBJ1-6; 7 bases map to TRBD1. The CDR3 runs 16 residues. Losses at the gene ends were 6 bases for V and 6 bases for J; bases not matched to a gene: 11. Germline CDR1 WNHNN, CDR2 SYGVQD (reference sequence). This chain's CDR3 is CASSADRDEPNSPLHF. Here the CDR3 DNA reads TGCGCCAGCAGCGCCGACAGGGATGAGCCTAATTCACCCCTCCACTTT.

The rearrangement uses TRBV14 and TRBJ2-1; maybe TRBD1 (6 bases). The CDR3 length is 12 residues. V lost 3 bases and J lost 9, with 9 bases in between. Germline V gene lookup returns CDR1 SGHDN and CDR2 FVKESK. The CDR3 DNA follows: TGTGCCAGCAGCCAGAACAGGGTTGAGCAGTTCTTC. It encodes CASSQNRVEQFF. The entire variable domain, with the rest obtained from reference TRBV14 and TRBJ2-1, is as follows: EAGVTQFPSHSVIEKGQTVTLRCDPISGHDNLYWYRRVMGKEIKFLLHFVKESKQDESGMPNNRFLAERTGGTYSTLKVQPAELEDSGVYFCASSQNRVEQFFGPGTRLTVL.

This sequence joins TRBV7-9 and TRBJ2-7, with D perhaps matching TRBD2 (7 bases). Trimming pared 5 bases from V and 2 bases from J, leaving 13 bases between. CDR1 is SEHNR, CDR2 FQNEAQ, per germline (reference sequence). The CDR3 sequence is 14 residues long. CDR3 coding DNA: TGTGCCAGCAGCCGCGGGGGCCACACCTACGAGCAGTACTTC. Its protein product is CASSRGGHTYEQYF.

J is TRBJ2-5 and V is TRBV7-2; D may be TRBD1 (5 bases). CDR3 length: 12 residues. Germline values: CDR1 SGHTA, CDR2 FQGNSA. With 1 base removed from V and 9 bases from J, the gap between germline ends came to 9 bases. CDR3 coding DNA: TGTGCCAGCAGCTTAGGAAGGACATCCCAGTACTTC. Its translation: CASSLGRTSQYF.

This sequence joins TRBV7-9 and TRBJ2-1; 8 bases are a match to TRBD1. Germline lookup yields CDR1 SEHNR and CDR2 FQNEAQ (reference sequence). The V segment lost 8 bases and the J segment 4 bases; nucleotides outside the gene matches: 7. CDR3 length equals 14 residues. The CDR3 DNA reads TGTGCCAGCGGGGGGACAGGAGTATACAATGAGCAGTTCTTC. Translation gives CASGGTGVYNEQFF. Together with reference TRBV7-9 and TRBJ2-1, the CDR3 gives the full variable domain: DTGVSQNPRHKITKRGQNVTFRCDPISEHNRLYWYRQTLGQGPEFLTYFQNEAQLEKSRLLSDRFSAERPKGSFSTLEIQRTEQGDSAMYLCASGGTGVYNEQFFGPGTRLTVL.

The J gene is TRBJ2-3, the V gene TRBV5-1; maybe TRBD1 (6 bases). Trimming stripped 4 bases from V and 1 base from J, with 16 bases between. Germline V gene lookup returns CDR1 SGHRS and CDR2 YFSETQ. There are 16 residues in the CDR3. CDR3 amino acids: CASSGTTGSGTDTQYF. The CDR3 DNA reads TGCGCCAGCAGCGGAACAACAGGGTCGGGCACAGATACGCAGTATTTT.